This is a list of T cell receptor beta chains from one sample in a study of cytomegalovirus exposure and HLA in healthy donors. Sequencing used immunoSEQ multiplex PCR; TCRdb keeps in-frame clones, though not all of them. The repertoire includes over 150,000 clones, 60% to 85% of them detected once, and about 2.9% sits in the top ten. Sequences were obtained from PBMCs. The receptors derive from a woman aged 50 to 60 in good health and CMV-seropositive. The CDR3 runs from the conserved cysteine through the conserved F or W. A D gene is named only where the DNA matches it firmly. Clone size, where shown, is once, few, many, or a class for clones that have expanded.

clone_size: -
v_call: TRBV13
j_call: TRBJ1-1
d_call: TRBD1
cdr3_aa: CASSSTTGGGRAFF
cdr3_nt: TGTGCCAGCAGCTCTACAACAGGGGGGGGAAGAGCTTTCTTT

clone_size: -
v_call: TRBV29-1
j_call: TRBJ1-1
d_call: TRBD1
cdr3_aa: CSSQGQGLMEAFF
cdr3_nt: TGCAGCAGCCAGGGACAGGGGTTAATGGAAGCTTTCTTT

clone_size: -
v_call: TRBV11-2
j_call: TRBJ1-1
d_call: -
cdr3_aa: CASSYLAGLNTEAFF
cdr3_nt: TGTGCCAGCAGCTACTTAGCGGGTCTGAACACTGAAGCTTTCTTT

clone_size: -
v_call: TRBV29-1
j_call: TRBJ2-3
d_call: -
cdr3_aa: CSVRGSTDTQYF
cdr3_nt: TGCAGCGTTCGGGGAAGCACAGATACGCAGTATTTT

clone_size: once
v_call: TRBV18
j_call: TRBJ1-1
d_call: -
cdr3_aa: CASSPPRAPNTEAFF
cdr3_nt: TGTGCCAGCTCACCACCGAGGGCCCCGAACACTGAAGCTTTCTTT

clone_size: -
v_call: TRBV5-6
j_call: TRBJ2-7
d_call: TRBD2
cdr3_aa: CASTQSPGLPREQYF
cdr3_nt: TGTGCCAGCACCCAATCACCGGGACTACCGAGAGAGCAGTACTTC

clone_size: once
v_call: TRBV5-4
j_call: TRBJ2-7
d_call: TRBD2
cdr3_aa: CASREGLAGLYEQYF
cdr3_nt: TGTGCCAGCAGGGAGGGGCTAGCGGGGCTCTACGAGCAGTACTTC

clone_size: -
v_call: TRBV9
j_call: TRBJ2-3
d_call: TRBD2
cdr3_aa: CASSVGAGASADTQYF
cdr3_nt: TGTGCCAGCAGCGTAGGGGCGGGAGCATCTGCGGATACGCAGTATTTT

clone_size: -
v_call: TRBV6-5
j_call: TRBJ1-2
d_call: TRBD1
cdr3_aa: CASSRDSSYGYTF
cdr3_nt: TGTGCCAGCAGTCGGGACAGTAGCTATGGCTACACCTTC

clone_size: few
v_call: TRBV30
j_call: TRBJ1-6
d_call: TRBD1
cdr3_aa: CAWSGQGGSYNSPLHF
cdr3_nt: TGTGCCTGGAGCGGACAGGGTGGGTCCTATAATTCACCCCTCCACTTT

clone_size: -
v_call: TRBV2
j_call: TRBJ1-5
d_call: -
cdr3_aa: CASSAGTSDQPQHF
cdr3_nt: TGTGCCAGCAGTGCAGGGACATCGGATCAGCCCCAGCATTTT

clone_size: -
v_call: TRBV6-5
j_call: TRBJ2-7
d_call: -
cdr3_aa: CASSYSKLGGWYEQYF
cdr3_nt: TGTGCCAGCAGTTACTCGAAGCTCGGGGGTTGGTACGAGCAGTACTTC

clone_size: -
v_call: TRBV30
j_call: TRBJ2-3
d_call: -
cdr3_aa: CAWTSKSTDTQYF
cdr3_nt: TGTGCCTGGACTAGCAAGAGCACAGATACGCAGTATTTT

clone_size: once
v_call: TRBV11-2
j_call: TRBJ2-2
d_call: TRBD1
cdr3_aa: CASSSIMGQGDTGELFF
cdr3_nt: TGTGCCAGCAGCTCTATAATGGGACAGGGCGACACCGGGGAGCTGTTTTTT

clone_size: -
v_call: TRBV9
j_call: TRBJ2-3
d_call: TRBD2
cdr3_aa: CASSVEGSGGLTPDTQYF
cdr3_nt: TGTGCCAGCAGCGTAGAGGGAAGCGGGGGCCTGACCCCAGATACGCAGTATTTT

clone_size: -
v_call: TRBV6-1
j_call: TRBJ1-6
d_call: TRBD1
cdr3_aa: CASSDPTGGGYNSPLHF
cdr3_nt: TGTGCCAGCAGTGATCCGACAGGGGGCGGCTATAATTCACCCCTCCACTTT

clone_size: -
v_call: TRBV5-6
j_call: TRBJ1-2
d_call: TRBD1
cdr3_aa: CASSWDSQPGGYTF
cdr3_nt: TGTGCCAGCAGCTGGGACAGCCAGCCGGGGGGCTACACCTTC

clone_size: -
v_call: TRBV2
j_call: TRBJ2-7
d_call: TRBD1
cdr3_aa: CASRLTGGSYEQYF
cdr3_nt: TGTGCCAGCAGGCTGACAGGGGGCTCCTACGAGCAGTACTTC

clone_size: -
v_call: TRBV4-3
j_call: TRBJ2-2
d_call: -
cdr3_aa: CASSHSQGTGELFF
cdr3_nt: TGCGCCAGCAGCCACTCTCAGGGAACCGGGGAGCTGTTTTTT

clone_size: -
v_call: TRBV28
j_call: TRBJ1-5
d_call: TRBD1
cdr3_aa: CASNPQGGANQPQHF
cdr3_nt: TGTGCCAGCAACCCCCAGGGGGGTGCCAATCAGCCCCAGCATTTT